This entry lists 8 T cell receptor beta chains sequenced from one sample in a study of identical twins. TCRdb passed the 5' RACE reads through MiXCR, listing each CDR3 protein once. The sample yields some 630,000 distinct CDR3 sequences, roughly 6.6% seen once. These records were also assigned to another study, of yellow fever vaccine responses in identical twins.

Sequencing was carried out using PBMCs. These receptors all stem from a woman aged 18-29 years in good health.

The sample holds many counts of this clonotype. The chain links TRBV5-6 to TRBJ2-4, with TRBD1 identical over 7 bases. CDR1 is SGHDT and CDR2 is YYEEEE in the germline V gene. The CDR3 has 16 residues. V shed 1 base, J shed 1 base, and the junction held 5 bases outside the gene matches. The CDR3 spells CASSLQGGSAKNIQYF. DNA of the CDR3: TGTGCCAGCAGCTTGCAAGGGGGCTCGGCCAAAAACATTCAGTACTTC.

This clonotype was seen a handful of times. The genes are TRBV5-1 and TRBJ1-2, with a tentative D call TRBD1 (6 bases). The CDR3 runs to 13 residues. Trimming removed 4 bases from V and 6 bases from J, with 13 bases in between. Germline V gene data show CDR1 as SGHRS and CDR2 as YFSETQ. In DNA, the CDR3 is TGCGCCAGCAGCATACAGGGCAGGGATGGCTACACCTTC. Translated: CASSIQGRDGYTF.

This clonotype has only a few counts. The chain joins TRBV6-1 to TRBJ2-5; D possibly corresponds to TRBD1 (6 bases). V lost 6 bases and J 5 bases, leaving 19 bases between the germline ends. The CDR3 has 15 amino acids. The germline CDR1 and CDR2 sequences are MNHNS and SASEGT. CDR3 in DNA: TGTGCCAGCAGACAGATGGGTACAGGGAGTGAGACCCAGTACTTC. Amino acid sequence: CASRQMGTGSETQYF.

The chain combines TRBV7-9 with TRBJ1-6, with 11 positions matching TRBD1. This CDR3 is 15 amino acids long. The junction had 4 bases not matched to a gene; V was cut back by 5 bases and J by 7 bases. CDR1 is SEHNR and CDR2 is FQNEAQ in the germline V gene (reference sequence). CDR3 bases: TGTGCCAGCAGCATGGACAGGGGGCGGAATTCACCCCTCCACTTT. This sequence encodes CASSMDRGRNSPLHF.

This clonotype has more than one count but fewer than ten. The chain carries TRBV24-1 and TRBJ2-3, with TRBD2 matching over 7 bases. The J segment lost 9 bases and the V segment lost 5 bases, leaving 7 bases of the junction unmatched. The CDR3 consists of 13 residues. Looked up from germline, CDR1 is KGHDR and CDR2 is SFDVKD. The CDR3, as DNA: TGTGCCACCAGTGCCTTGGGGGGGATGACGCAGTATTTT. Its protein is CATSALGGMTQYF.

This chain links TRBV5-4 with TRBJ2-3; 10 bases fit TRBD2. The germline V gene encodes CDR1 SGHNT and CDR2 YYREEE (reference sequence). There are 17 residues in the CDR3. The V segment lost 5 bases and the J segment 3 bases; nucleotides outside the gene matches: 12. The CDR3 DNA follows: TGTGCCAGCAGTATTAAACAAATAGCGGGAGGTACAGATACGCAGTATTTT. Translation: CASSIKQIAGGTDTQYF. Combining the CDR3 with reference TRBV5-4 and TRBJ2-3 gives the whole variable domain ETGVTQSPTHLIKTRGQQVTLRCSSQSGHNTVSWYQQALGQGPQFIFQYYREEENGRGNFPPRFSGLQFPNYSSELNVNALELDDSALYLCASSIKQIAGGTDTQYFGPGTRLTVL.

This rearrangement joins TRBV20-1 to TRBJ2-1, with 10 bases fitting TRBD2. The V gene end was trimmed by 4 bases and the J gene end by 3 bases; junction bases not matched to a gene: 3. Germline assignment: CDR1 DFQATT and CDR2 SNEGSKA (reference sequence). This CDR3 has 14 amino acids. The CDR3 DNA follows: TGCAGTGCTACAACTAGCGGGGACTACAATGAGCAGTTCTTC. Encoded protein: CSATTSGDYNEQFF.

This clonotype came up many times. The chain couples TRBV25-1 to TRBJ2-1, with D hard to call. Germline loops: CDR1 MGHDK, CDR2 SYGVNS. CDR3 length: 17 amino acids. Between the trimmed V and J ends, which lost 5 bases and 0 bases, there was a span of 17 bases. The CDR3 DNA reads TGTGCCAGCAGTACCACCGAGGCCTACAGCTCCTACAATGAGCAGTTCTTC. Translated, it gives CASSTTEAYSSYNEQFF.